This is a list of T cell receptor beta chains from one sample in a study of vaccination effects on CD4 cells after COVID-19. TCRdb's table, derived via immunoSEQ multiplex PCR, lists solely in-frame clones and lacks some. The table lists approximately 74,000 clones, roughly 73% of them singletons, with about 2% in the top ten. Antigens of these TCRs are unknown. This specimen was CD4+ T cells from PBMCs cultured without peptide, taken after COVID-19 vaccination. The receptors shown here come from a human donor who received a COVID-19 vaccine. CDR3s include the opening cysteine and the closing phenylalanine or tryptophan. D genes are given only for firm matches. Clone size is stated in some rows and not others, as once, few, many or a class when expanded.

D gene: .; clone size: once; V gene: TRBV4-1; J gene: TRBJ2-5; CDR3 DNA: TGCGCCAGCAGCCAAACCCCCTCTCTGAGCGGCCCTAAGTACCAAGAGACCCAGTACTTC; CDR3 protein: CASSQTPSLSGPKYQETQYF
D gene: .; clone size: .; V gene: TRBV2; J gene: TRBJ1-1; CDR3 DNA: TGTGCCAGCAGTTACCAGGGGAACACTGAAGCTTTCTTT; CDR3 protein: CASSYQGNTEAFF
D gene: .; clone size: .; V gene: TRBV21-1; J gene: TRBJ1-1; CDR3 DNA: TGTGCCAGCAGCAAATGCGGGTTGAACACTGAAGCTTTCTTT; CDR3 protein: CASSKCGLNTEAFF
D gene: .; clone size: .; V gene: TRBV6-5; J gene: TRBJ2-4; CDR3 DNA: TGTGCCAGCAGACGAAACTTATTAGCCAAAAACATTCAGTACTTC; CDR3 protein: CASRRNLLAKNIQYF
D gene: TRBD1; clone size: .; V gene: TRBV10-3; J gene: TRBJ2-5; CDR3 DNA: TGTGCCATCAGCCCTTTGACAGGGGAGACCCAGTACTTC; CDR3 protein: CAISPLTGETQYF
D gene: TRBD1; clone size: .; V gene: TRBV5-1; J gene: TRBJ2-3; CDR3 DNA: TGCGCCAGCAGCCCCTTGACAGGGGCTAGCACAGATACGCAGTATTTT; CDR3 protein: CASSPLTGASTDTQYF
D gene: TRBD1; clone size: .; V gene: TRBV24-1; J gene: TRBJ1-2; CDR3 DNA: TGTGCCACCAGTGACACCGGGACAGACTATGGCTACACCTTC; CDR3 protein: CATSDTGTDYGYTF
D gene: .; clone size: .; V gene: TRBV6-6; J gene: TRBJ1-2; CDR3 DNA: TGTGCCAGCCGTCGACAGACTCTTGGCTATGGCTACACCTTC; CDR3 protein: CASRRQTLGYGYTF
D gene: TRBD1; clone size: once; V gene: TRBV3-1/TRBV3-2; J gene: TRBJ2-5; CDR3 DNA: TGTGCCAGCAGCCAGGTGGACAGGGGACGACAAGAGACCCAGTACTTC; CDR3 protein: CASSQVDRGRQETQYF
D gene: TRBD2; clone size: .; V gene: TRBV11-3; J gene: TRBJ2-2; CDR3 DNA: TGTGCCAGCAGTCCAGCGGGGGGCGAATTCACCGGGGAGCTGTTTTTT; CDR3 protein: CASSPAGGEFTGELFF
D gene: .; clone size: .; V gene: TRBV9; J gene: TRBJ1-3; CDR3 DNA: TGTGCCAGCAGCGTAGAGGGGACTGGAAACACCATATATTTT; CDR3 protein: CASSVEGTGNTIYF
D gene: .; clone size: .; V gene: TRBV7-9; J gene: TRBJ2-6; CDR3 DNA: TGTGCCAGCAGCTTATCTGGCGCCTTCTCTGGGGCCAACGTCCTGACTTTC; CDR3 protein: CASSLSGAFSGANVLTF
D gene: .; clone size: .; V gene: TRBV6-2/TRBV6-3; J gene: TRBJ1-5; CDR3 DNA: TGTGCCAGCAGTTATGGAGCACATTATAGCAATCAGCCCCAGCATTTT; CDR3 protein: CASSYGAHYSNQPQHF
D gene: .; clone size: .; V gene: TRBV19; J gene: TRBJ1-2; CDR3 DNA: TGTGCCAGTAGTGTCTCGGGGTATGGCTACACCTTC; CDR3 protein: CASSVSGYGYTF
D gene: .; clone size: .; V gene: TRBV28; J gene: TRBJ1-1; CDR3 DNA: TGTGCCAGCATGAGTAGGGTGAACACTGAAGCTTTCTTT; CDR3 protein: CASMSRVNTEAFF
D gene: .; clone size: .; V gene: TRBV7-2; J gene: TRBJ1-1; CDR3 DNA: TGTGCCAGCAGCGCAAACAGGGAGCCTGAAGCTTTCTTT; CDR3 protein: CASSANREPEAFF
D gene: .; clone size: .; V gene: TRBV4-1; J gene: TRBJ2-2; CDR3 DNA: TGCGCCAGCAGCCAAGGCCCCGCCGGGGTGACCGGGGAGCTGTTTTTT; CDR3 protein: CASSQGPAGVTGELFF
D gene: .; clone size: .; V gene: TRBV7-2; J gene: TRBJ2-1; CDR3 DNA: TGTGCCAGCAGCCAAATCAATGAGCAGTTCTTC; CDR3 protein: CASSQINEQFF
D gene: .; clone size: once; V gene: TRBV18; J gene: TRBJ2-3; CDR3 DNA: TGTGCCAGCTCCCCGGCATCCGATACGCAGTATTTT; CDR3 protein: CASSPASDTQYF
D gene: .; clone size: .; V gene: TRBV5-4; J gene: TRBJ1-1; CDR3 DNA: TGTGCCAGCAGCTTGGATAGTGGGGGGGACACTGAAGCTTTCTTT; CDR3 protein: CASSLDSGGDTEAFF
D gene: .; clone size: .; V gene: TRBV5-1; J gene: TRBJ1-5; CDR3 DNA: TGCGCCAGCAGCTGGACACCGGGCACCGATCAGCCCCAGCATTTT; CDR3 protein: CASSWTPGTDQPQHF
D gene: TRBD1; clone size: .; V gene: TRBV19; J gene: TRBJ1-2; CDR3 DNA: TGTGCCAGTAGCCCGACAGGGTACTATGGCTACACCTTC; CDR3 protein: CASSPTGYYGYTF
D gene: .; clone size: .; V gene: TRBV6-5; J gene: TRBJ1-1; CDR3 DNA: TGTGCCAGCAGCCAACCCCGGATGAACACTGAAGCTTTCTTT; CDR3 protein: CASSQPRMNTEAFF
D gene: .; clone size: .; V gene: TRBV24-1; J gene: TRBJ1-4; CDR3 DNA: TGTGCCACCAGTGATCCCGGACGGGGGGAGGAAAAACTGTTTTTT; CDR3 protein: CATSDPGRGEEKLFF
D gene: .; clone size: .; V gene: TRBV28; J gene: TRBJ1-5; CDR3 DNA: TGTGCCAGCAGGCGGCCGGGGGATAGCAATCAGCCCCAGCATTTT; CDR3 protein: CASRRPGDSNQPQHF
D gene: TRBD1; clone size: once; V gene: TRBV7-3; J gene: TRBJ1-2; CDR3 DNA: TGTGCCAGCAGCTCCAGGACAGGGGATGGCTACACCTTC; CDR3 protein: CASSSRTGDGYTF
D gene: .; clone size: .; V gene: TRBV5-1; J gene: TRBJ2-2; CDR3 DNA: TGCGCCAGCAGCTTGCAATCAGGGAACACCGGGGAGCTGTTTTTT; CDR3 protein: CASSLQSGNTGELFF
D gene: .; clone size: .; V gene: TRBV6-4; J gene: TRBJ2-2; CDR3 DNA: TGTGCCAGCCGACCTGGGGGTACGAACACCGGGGAGCTGTTTTTT; CDR3 protein: CASRPGGTNTGELFF
D gene: TRBD1; clone size: .; V gene: TRBV30; J gene: TRBJ1-2; CDR3 DNA: TGTGCCTGGAGTAAGGGACAGGGTGGCTATGGCTACACCTTC; CDR3 protein: CAWSKGQGGYGYTF
D gene: TRBD1; clone size: .; V gene: TRBV27; J gene: TRBJ1-2; CDR3 DNA: TGTGCCAGCAGTTTCGATCGGACAGGGTCATTTGGCTACACCTTC; CDR3 protein: CASSFDRTGSFGYTF
D gene: .; clone size: few; V gene: TRBV10-3; J gene: TRBJ1-5; CDR3 DNA: TGTGCCATCAGCCCCAAGTCGGGGGGTCAGCCCCAGCATTTT; CDR3 protein: CAISPKSGGQPQHF
D gene: .; clone size: .; V gene: TRBV11-2; J gene: TRBJ1-1; CDR3 DNA: TGTGCCAGCAGCTTTGTAGTGAACACTGAAGCTTTCTTT; CDR3 protein: CASSFVVNTEAFF
D gene: .; clone size: .; V gene: TRBV19; J gene: TRBJ2-1; CDR3 DNA: TGTGCCAGTAGCCACGCCGGGACAAGTAACAATGAGCAGTTCTTC; CDR3 protein: CASSHAGTSNNEQFF
D gene: .; clone size: .; V gene: TRBV30; J gene: TRBJ2-3; CDR3 DNA: TGTGCCTGGAGTGTCGTCGGTCGGGGGGCCGTAGATACGCAGTATTTT; CDR3 protein: CAWSVVGRGAVDTQYF
D gene: .; clone size: once; V gene: TRBV19; J gene: TRBJ2-1; CDR3 DNA: TGTGCCAGTAGCCTAGACCTGGGGAGCCGGTCTAGGAACGATGAGCAGTTCTTC; CDR3 protein: CASSLDLGSRSRNDEQFF
D gene: TRBD1; clone size: few; V gene: TRBV9; J gene: TRBJ1-2; CDR3 DNA: TGTGCCAGCAGCGAGAGGGACAGGGGATATGGCTACACCTTC; CDR3 protein: CASSERDRGYGYTF
D gene: .; clone size: .; V gene: TRBV21-1; J gene: TRBJ2-1; CDR3 DNA: TGTGCCAGCAGCCGAAGACAGTACCCCTACAATGAGCAGTTCTTC; CDR3 protein: CASSRRQYPYNEQFF
D gene: .; clone size: .; V gene: TRBV30; J gene: TRBJ2-5; CDR3 DNA: TGTGCCTGGAATAGCGGAATAGAGACCCAGTACTTC; CDR3 protein: CAWNSGIETQYF
D gene: .; clone size: .; V gene: TRBV12-3/TRBV12-4; J gene: TRBJ1-5; CDR3 DNA: TGTGCCAGCACCCGATCGGAGCAGCCCCAGCATTTT; CDR3 protein: CASTRSEQPQHF
D gene: TRBD2; clone size: .; V gene: TRBV6-2/TRBV6-3; J gene: TRBJ2-5; CDR3 DNA: TGTGCCAGCAGCAACAGCGGGGCAGAGACCCAGTACTTC; CDR3 protein: CASSNSGAETQYF
D gene: .; clone size: .; V gene: TRBV2; J gene: TRBJ2-5; CDR3 DNA: TGTGCCAGCAGTGGGCAGGGCGTCCTCCAAGAGACCCAGTACTTC; CDR3 protein: CASSGQGVLQETQYF
D gene: .; clone size: .; V gene: TRBV5-5; J gene: TRBJ2-3; CDR3 DNA: TGTGCCAGCAGCTTGGTTGGGGGAGAAACAGATACGCAGTATTTT; CDR3 protein: CASSLVGGETDTQYF